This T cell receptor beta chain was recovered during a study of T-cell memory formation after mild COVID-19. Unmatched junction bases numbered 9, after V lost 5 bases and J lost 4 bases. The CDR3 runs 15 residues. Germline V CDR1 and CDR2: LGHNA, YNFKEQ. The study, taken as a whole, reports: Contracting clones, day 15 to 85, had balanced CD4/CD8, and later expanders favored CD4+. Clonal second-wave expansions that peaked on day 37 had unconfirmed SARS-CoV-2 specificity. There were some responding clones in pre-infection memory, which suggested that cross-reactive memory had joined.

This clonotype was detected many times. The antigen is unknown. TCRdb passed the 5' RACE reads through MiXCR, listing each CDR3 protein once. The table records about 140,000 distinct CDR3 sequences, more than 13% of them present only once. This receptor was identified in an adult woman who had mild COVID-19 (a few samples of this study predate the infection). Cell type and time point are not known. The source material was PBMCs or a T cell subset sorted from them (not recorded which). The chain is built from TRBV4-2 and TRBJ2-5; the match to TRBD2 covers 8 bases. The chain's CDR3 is CASSLGDSGAETQYF. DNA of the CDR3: TGTGCCAGCAGCTTAGGGGATAGCGGGGCAGAGACCCAGTACTTC.